The rows below give T cell receptor beta chains drawn from one sample of a study of technical replicates of blood from four donors. The repertoire was sequenced with immunoSEQ multiplex PCR; TCRdb's copy has only in-frame clones and lacks some. Of tens of thousands of clones in the sample, approximately 94% were seen once. The sequenced sample was T cells isolated from PBMCs. The source is a human donor in good health. CDR3s include the opening cysteine and the closing phenylalanine or tryptophan. A D gene is named only where the DNA matches it firmly. Rows may omit the clone size; those that give it use once, few, many or a size class.

j_call v_call clone_size d_call cdr3_aa cdr3_nt
TRBJ2-2 TRBV7-6 NA NA CASSLVTGVNTGELFF TGTGCCAGCAGCTTAGTAACGGGGGTAAACACCGGGGAGCTGTTTTTT
TRBJ2-7 TRBV7-6 NA TRBD1 CASSLADRVGEQYF TGTGCCAGCAGCCTAGCCGACAGGGTCGGCGAGCAGTACTTC
TRBJ1-1 TRBV11-3 NA TRBD1 CASSARQGMNTEAFF TGTGCCAGCAGCGCCAGACAGGGGATGAACACTGAAGCTTTCTTT
TRBJ1-4 TRBV4-3 NA NA CASSQISGEPEKLFF TGCGCCAGCAGCCAAATCAGCGGGGAGCCCGAAAAACTGTTTTTT
TRBJ2-7 TRBV19 NA TRBD1 CASSPGQGTYEQYF TGTGCCAGTAGTCCTGGACAGGGGACCTACGAGCAGTACTTC
TRBJ1-1 TRBV7-2 NA NA CASSFQASHTEAFF TGTGCCAGCAGCTTTCAGGCGAGTCACACTGAAGCTTTCTTT
TRBJ2-1 TRBV11-2 NA NA CASSFLILLYNEQFF TGTGCCAGCAGCTTCCTAATATTACTCTACAATGAGCAGTTCTTC
TRBJ2-5 TRBV10-3 NA NA CAITSDQETQYF TGTGCCATCACTAGCGACCAAGAGACCCAGTACTTC
TRBJ2-7 TRBV7-8 NA NA CASSMDSHSYEQYF TGTGCCAGCAGCATGGACAGTCACTCCTACGAGCAGTACTTC
TRBJ2-3 TRBV7-2 NA NA CASSFTLASYRDTQYF TGTGCCAGCAGCTTCACACTAGCTTCATATCGAGATACGCAGTATTTT
TRBJ1-2 TRBV19 NA NA CASSWGMNRENGYTF TGTGCCAGTAGTTGGGGGATGAACAGGGAAAATGGCTACACCTTC
TRBJ1-1 TRBV19 few NA CASSKAGNTEAFF TGTGCCAGTAGTAAGGCAGGGAACACTGAAGCTTTCTTT
TRBJ1-2 TRBV7-9 NA NA CASSLPPESRYGYTF TGTGCCAGCAGCTTACCCCCCGAGTCTCGCTATGGCTACACCTTC
TRBJ2-5 TRBV2 NA NA CASGRSTSQETQYF TGTGCCAGCGGAAGATCGACTAGCCAAGAGACCCAGTACTTC
TRBJ1-2 TRBV11-3 NA TRBD1 CASSLSGGYGYTF TGTGCCAGCAGCCTCTCAGGGGGCTATGGCTACACCTTC
TRBJ2-1 TRBV6-1 NA TRBD2 CASSELAGGKQFF TGTGCCAGCAGTGAACTAGCGGGAGGTAAGCAGTTCTTC
TRBJ2-7 TRBV30 NA NA CAWSWRDEQYF TGTGCCTGGAGTTGGAGGGACGAGCAGTACTTC
TRBJ2-7 TRBV5-1 NA TRBD1 CASSFDREAYEQYF TGCGCCAGCAGCTTTGACAGGGAAGCCTACGAGCAGTACTTC
TRBJ2-7 TRBV19 NA TRBD1 CATVSWGTDSYEQYF TGTGCCACAGTAAGCTGGGGGACAGACTCCTACGAGCAGTACTTC
TRBJ2-2 TRBV6-5 once NA CASSLEYMNTGELFF TGTGCCAGCAGTTTGGAGTACATGAACACCGGGGAGCTGTTTTTT
TRBJ2-1 TRBV6-5 NA TRBD2 CASSSSSGTSNNEQFF TGTGCCAGCAGTTCGTCTAGCGGAACCTCTAACAATGAGCAGTTCTTC
TRBJ1-4 TRBV15 NA NA CATSKQVYIEKLFF TGTGCCACCAGTAAACAAGTTTACATTGAAAAACTGTTTTTT
TRBJ2-7 TRBV6-5 NA NA CASRLLHEQYF TGTGCCAGCAGGCTACTCCACGAGCAGTACTTC
TRBJ2-7 TRBV6-5 NA NA CASSYQQTYEQYF TGTGCCAGCAGTTATCAACAGACCTACGAGCAGTACTTC
TRBJ2-7 TRBV5-1 few NA CASRRTDNYEQYF TGCGCCAGCAGGAGGACGGACAACTACGAGCAGTACTTC
TRBJ2-3 TRBV6-1 NA NA CASRRGKDTQYF TGTGCCAGCAGGAGGGGGAAAGATACGCAGTATTTT
TRBJ2-1 TRBV13 NA TRBD1 CASSLVGQGVGDEQFF TGTGCCAGCAGCTTAGTTGGGCAGGGGGTTGGAGATGAGCAGTTCTTC
TRBJ2-1 TRBV2 NA TRBD2 CATKLGTSAGKEQFF TGTGCCACCAAGCTAGGGACTAGCGCAGGGAAGGAGCAGTTCTTC
TRBJ2-3 TRBV11-2 once TRBD2 CASSLDLVREIIDTQYF TGTGCCAGCAGCTTAGATCTTGTGCGGGAGATCATAGATACGCAGTATTTT
TRBJ2-2 TRBV7-9 NA TRBD1 CASSPTGAGELFF TGTGCCAGCAGCCCAACAGGGGCCGGGGAGCTGTTTTTT
TRBJ2-1 TRBV4-1 NA NA CASSQESANNWDEQFF TGCGCCAGCAGCCAGGAAAGCGCGAATAATTGGGATGAGCAGTTCTTC
TRBJ2-7 TRBV20-1 NA NA CSASWEDEQYF TGCAGTGCTAGTTGGGAGGACGAGCAGTACTTC
TRBJ2-1 TRBV9 NA TRBD2 CASSEKREVAHEQFF TGTGCCAGCAGCGAAAAGCGGGAGGTTGCCCATGAGCAGTTCTTC
TRBJ2-5 TRBV2 NA NA CASEFSRGQETQYF TGTGCCAGCGAATTTAGCAGGGGCCAAGAGACCCAGTACTTC
TRBJ2-3 TRBV9 NA NA CASNRDQHTDTQYF TGTGCCAGCAACCGGGATCAGCATACAGATACGCAGTATTTT
TRBJ2-1 TRBV6-6 NA TRBD1 CASRDTWDRGFNEQFF TGTGCCAGCAGGGATACTTGGGACAGGGGGTTCAATGAGCAGTTCTTC
TRBJ1-5 TRBV10-3 once NA CAISAGSGNQPQHF TGTGCCATCAGTGCGGGATCAGGCAATCAGCCCCAGCATTTT
TRBJ1-5 TRBV4-1 few NA CASSQDLAQNQPQHF TGCGCCAGCAGCCAAGATCTGGCCCAAAATCAGCCCCAGCATTTT
TRBJ2-7 TRBV14 NA TRBD2 CASSPLAGGGDYEQYF TGTGCCAGCAGTCCCTTAGCGGGAGGGGGGGACTACGAGCAGTACTTC
TRBJ2-5 TRBV11-3 once TRBD1 CASGPGGETQYF TGTGCCAGCGGCCCAGGGGGAGAGACCCAGTACTTC
TRBJ1-5 TRBV4-2 NA NA CASSQEDFGDQPQHF TGTGCCAGCAGCCAAGAAGATTTCGGGGATCAGCCCCAGCATTTT
TRBJ2-7 TRBV30 NA NA CAWDRDLEYEQYF TGTGCCTGGGACAGGGACTTGGAATACGAGCAGTACTTC
TRBJ2-5 TRBV5-4 NA TRBD2 CASSETSGSGETQYF TGTGCCAGCAGTGAGACTAGCGGGAGTGGGGAGACCCAGTACTTC
TRBJ1-1 TRBV11-1 NA NA CASSLVGGNTEAFF TGTGCCAGCAGCTTAGTTGGCGGTAACACTGAAGCTTTCTTT
TRBJ2-7 TRBV2 NA NA CASTETVNSYEQYF TGTGCCAGCACTGAGACAGTAAATTCCTACGAGCAGTACTTC
TRBJ1-5 TRBV9 few TRBD1 CASSVGTGVAQPQHF TGTGCCAGCAGCGTGGGGACAGGGGTAGCTCAGCCCCAGCATTTT
TRBJ2-1 TRBV6-5 once TRBD1 CASRSGGYNEQFF TGTGCCAGCAGGTCAGGGGGTTACAATGAGCAGTTCTTC
TRBJ1-4 TRBV10-3 NA TRBD1 CAIKNTGTGGEKLFF TGTGCCATCAAGAACACCGGGACAGGGGGTGAAAAACTGTTTTTT
TRBJ1-1 TRBV28 once NA CAGERVGGTEAFF TGTGCCGGAGAGCGGGTAGGAGGCACTGAAGCTTTCTTT
TRBJ2-3 TRBV5-1 NA NA CASSSRVVGTDTQYF TGCGCCAGCAGCTCCAGGGTAGTGGGCACAGATACGCAGTATTTT
TRBJ2-7 TRBV18 NA NA CASSPVPIQTSYEQYF TGTGCCAGCTCACCCGTACCTATTCAAACCTCCTACGAGCAGTACTTC
TRBJ2-7 TRBV9 once TRBD2 CASSTLAGASYEQYF TGTGCCAGCAGCACCCTAGCGGGAGCCTCCTACGAGCAGTACTTC
TRBJ2-3 TRBV28 once TRBD1 CASSPLWGQGSDTQYF TGTGCCAGCAGCCCCCTCTGGGGACAGGGGAGTGATACGCAGTATTTT
TRBJ1-1 TRBV27 NA NA CASSLKVGPTEAFF TGTGCCAGCAGTTTAAAAGTGGGGCCAACTGAAGCTTTCTTT
TRBJ1-2 TRBV7-2 NA NA CASSPTGDGYTF TGTGCCAGCAGCCCTACAGGAGACGGCTACACCTTC
TRBJ2-7 TRBV6-5 NA NA CASSPVRAYEQYF TGTGCCAGCAGCCCCGTGCGGGCCTACGAGCAGTACTTC